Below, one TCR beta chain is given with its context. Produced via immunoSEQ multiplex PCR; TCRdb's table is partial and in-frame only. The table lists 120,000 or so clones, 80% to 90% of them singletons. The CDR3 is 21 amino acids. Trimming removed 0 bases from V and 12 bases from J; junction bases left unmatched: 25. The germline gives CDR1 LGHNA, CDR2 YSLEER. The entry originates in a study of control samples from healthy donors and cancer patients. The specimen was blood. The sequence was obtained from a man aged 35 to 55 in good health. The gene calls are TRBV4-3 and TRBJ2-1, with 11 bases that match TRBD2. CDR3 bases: TGCGCCAGCAGCCAAGATATCGGTGAGTATAGTTTGGGACTAGCGGAAAGTTGGCAGTTCTTC. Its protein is CASSQDIGEYSLGLAESWQFF.